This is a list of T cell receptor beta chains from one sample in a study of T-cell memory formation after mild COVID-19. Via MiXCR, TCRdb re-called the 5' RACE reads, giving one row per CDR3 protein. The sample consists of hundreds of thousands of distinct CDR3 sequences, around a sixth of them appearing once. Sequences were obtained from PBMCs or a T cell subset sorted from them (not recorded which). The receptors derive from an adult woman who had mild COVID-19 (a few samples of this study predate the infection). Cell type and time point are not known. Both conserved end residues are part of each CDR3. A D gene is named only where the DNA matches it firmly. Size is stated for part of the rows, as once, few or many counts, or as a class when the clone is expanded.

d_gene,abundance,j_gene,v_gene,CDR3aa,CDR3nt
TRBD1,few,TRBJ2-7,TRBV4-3,CASSQDGPDRGTDEQYF,TGCGCCAGCAGCCAAGATGGTCCGGACAGGGGGACGGACGAGCAGTACTTC
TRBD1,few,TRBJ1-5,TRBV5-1,CASSEGQTGQPQHF,TGCGCCAGCAGCGAGGGACAGACGGGTCAGCCCCAGCATTTT
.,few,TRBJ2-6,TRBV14,CASSQVSGANVLTF,TGTGCCAGCAGCCAAGTTTCTGGGGCCAACGTCCTGACTTTC
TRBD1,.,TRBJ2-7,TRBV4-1,CASSQLGTGRYEQYF,TGCGCCAGCAGCCAATTAGGGACAGGGAGGTACGAGCAGTACTTC
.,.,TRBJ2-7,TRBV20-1,CSARGPYEQYF,TGCAGTGCTAGGGGGCCCTACGAGCAGTACTTC
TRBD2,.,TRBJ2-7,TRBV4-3,CASSQGVSGVYEQYF,TGCGCCAGCAGCCAAGGGGTTAGCGGGGTCTACGAGCAGTACTTC
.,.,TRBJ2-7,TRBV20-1,CSARDSGQGVGEQYF,TGCAGTGCTAGAGATTCGGGTCAGGGCGTCGGGGAGCAGTACTTC
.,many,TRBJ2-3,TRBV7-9,CASSLFQGGTDTQYF,TGTGCCAGCAGCTTATTCCAGGGCGGGACAGATACGCAGTATTTT
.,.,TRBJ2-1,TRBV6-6,CASSLADFSYNEQFF,TGTGCCAGCAGTTTAGCCGATTTCTCCTACAATGAGCAGTTCTTC
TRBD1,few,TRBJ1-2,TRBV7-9,CASRSGTGGQGGYTF,TGTGCCAGCAGGTCCGGGACAGGGGGTCAAGGTGGCTACACCTTC
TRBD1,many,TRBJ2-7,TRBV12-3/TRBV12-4,CASSPGQGVYEQYF,TGTGCCAGCAGCCCGGGACAGGGGGTCTACGAGCAGTACTTC
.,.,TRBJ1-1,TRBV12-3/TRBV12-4,CASTLGGQNTEAFF,TGTGCCAGCACCCTAGGGGGACAGAACACTGAAGCTTTCTTT
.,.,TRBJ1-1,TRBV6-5,CASSRPDLAGTEAFF,TGTGCCAGCAGTAGACCCGACCTCGCGGGCACTGAAGCTTTCTTT
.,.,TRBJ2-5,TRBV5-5,CASSSRAGGGDRQYF,TGTGCCAGCAGCTCCCGCGCCGGCGGAGGGGACCGCCAGTACTTC
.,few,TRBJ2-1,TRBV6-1,CASRLGGGGNEQFF,TGTGCCAGCAGACTAGGGGGAGGGGGCAATGAGCAGTTCTTC
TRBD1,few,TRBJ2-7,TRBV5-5,CASSGQGVGAYEQYF,TGTGCCAGCAGCGGTCAGGGGGTAGGGGCCTACGAGCAGTACTTC
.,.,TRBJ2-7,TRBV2,CAGAISYEQYF,TGTGCCGGGGCAATTAGCTACGAGCAGTACTTC
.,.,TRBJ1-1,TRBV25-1,CASSVQGTTEAFF,TGTGCCAGCAGTGTTCAGGGGACCACTGAAGCTTTCTTT
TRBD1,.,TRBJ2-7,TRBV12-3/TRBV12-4,CASTEPGQGLYEQYF,TGTGCCAGCACCGAACCGGGACAGGGCCTCTACGAGCAGTACTTC
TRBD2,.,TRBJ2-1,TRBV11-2,CASSRTSAPGKYNEQFF,TGTGCCAGCAGCCGGACTAGCGCCCCCGGGAAATACAATGAGCAGTTCTTC
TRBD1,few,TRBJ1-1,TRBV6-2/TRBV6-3,CASKWTGWGTEAFF,TGTGCCAGCAAATGGACAGGGTGGGGGACTGAAGCTTTCTTT
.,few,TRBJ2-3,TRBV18,CASTLGAGTDTQYF,TGTGCCAGCACCCTGGGGGCGGGCACAGATACGCAGTATTTT
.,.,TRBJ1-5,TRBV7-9,CASSLGTAYGTLKELVGQPQHF,TGTGCCAGCAGCTTAGGCACCGCGTACGGGACTCTCAAAGAGTTGGTGGGTCAGCCCCAGCATTTT
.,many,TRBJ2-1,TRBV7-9,CASRGPGDEQFF,TGTGCCAGCCGGGGCCCTGGGGATGAGCAGTTCTTC
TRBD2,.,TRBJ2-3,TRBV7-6,CASSRANTGKSGKDTQYF,TGTGCCAGCAGCCGAGCCAACACGGGGAAAAGCGGGAAAGATACGCAGTATTTT
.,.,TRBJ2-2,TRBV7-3,CASSPGGGDRNTGELFF,TGTGCCAGCAGCCCAGGCGGAGGGGACAGGAACACCGGGGAGCTGTTTTTT
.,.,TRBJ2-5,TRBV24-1,CATSDLPSPQYF,TGTGCCACCAGTGATTTGCCGAGTCCCCAGTACTTC
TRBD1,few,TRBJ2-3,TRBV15,CATSRGGQASTDTQYF,TGTGCCACCAGCAGAGGTGGACAGGCTAGCACAGATACGCAGTATTTT
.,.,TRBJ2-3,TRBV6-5,CASRADGTDTQYF,TGTGCCAGCAGAGCGGACGGCACAGATACGCAGTATTTT
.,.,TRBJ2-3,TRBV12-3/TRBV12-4,CASTPPVGPDTQYF,TGTGCCAGCACCCCCCCCGTCGGGCCGGATACGCAGTATTTT
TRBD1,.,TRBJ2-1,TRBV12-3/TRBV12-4,CAISLNGQGTYNEQFF,TGTGCCATCAGTTTAAATGGACAGGGTACCTACAATGAGCAGTTCTTC
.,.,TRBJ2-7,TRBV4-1,CASSQEQLSYEQYF,TGCGCCAGCAGCCAAGAGCAGTTGTCCTACGAGCAGTACTTC
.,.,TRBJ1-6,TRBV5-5,CASSLYGASSPLHF,TGTGCCAGCAGCTTGTATGGGGCGAGTTCACCCCTCCACTTT
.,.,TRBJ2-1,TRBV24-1,CATSVDYNEQFF,TGTGCCACCAGTGTGGATTACAATGAGCAGTTCTTC
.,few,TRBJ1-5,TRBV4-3,CASSQDGGWGQPQHF,TGCGCCAGCAGCCAAGACGGGGGCTGGGGTCAGCCCCAGCATTTT
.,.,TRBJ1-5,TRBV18,CASSPQRDRTVFRPQHF,TGTGCCAGCTCACCACAAAGGGATCGGACCGTATTTCGGCCCCAGCATTTT
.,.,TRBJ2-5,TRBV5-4,CASSSRGYRETQYF,TGTGCCAGCAGCTCCAGGGGTTATCGGGAGACCCAGTACTTC
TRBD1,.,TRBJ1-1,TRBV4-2,CASTSTGGRTEAFF,TGTGCCAGCACCTCGACAGGGGGGCGAACTGAAGCTTTCTTT
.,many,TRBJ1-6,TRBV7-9,CASSLPDYNSPLHF,TGTGCCAGCAGCTTACCGGATTATAATTCACCCCTCCACTTT
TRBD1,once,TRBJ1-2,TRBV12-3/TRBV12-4,CASSLLPTGGFDGYTF,TGTGCCAGCAGTTTACTCCCGACAGGGGGGTTCGACGGCTACACCTTC
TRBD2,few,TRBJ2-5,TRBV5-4,CASSGLAGALFETQYF,TGTGCCAGCAGCGGACTAGCGGGGGCACTATTTGAGACCCAGTACTTC
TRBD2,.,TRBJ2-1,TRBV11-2,CASSLGRSSGKSYNEQFF,TGTGCCAGCAGCTTAGGACGGTCTAGCGGGAAGTCCTACAATGAGCAGTTCTTC
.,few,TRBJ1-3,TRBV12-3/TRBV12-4,CASSLAVVFGNTIYF,TGTGCCAGCAGTTTAGCCGTCGTCTTCGGAAACACCATATATTTT
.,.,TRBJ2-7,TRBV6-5,CASKNYGGNEQYF,TGTGCCAGCAAAAATTACGGAGGCAACGAGCAGTACTTC
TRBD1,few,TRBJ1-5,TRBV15,CATSRATGGWNQPQHF,TGTGCCACCAGCAGAGCAACAGGGGGTTGGAATCAGCCCCAGCATTTT